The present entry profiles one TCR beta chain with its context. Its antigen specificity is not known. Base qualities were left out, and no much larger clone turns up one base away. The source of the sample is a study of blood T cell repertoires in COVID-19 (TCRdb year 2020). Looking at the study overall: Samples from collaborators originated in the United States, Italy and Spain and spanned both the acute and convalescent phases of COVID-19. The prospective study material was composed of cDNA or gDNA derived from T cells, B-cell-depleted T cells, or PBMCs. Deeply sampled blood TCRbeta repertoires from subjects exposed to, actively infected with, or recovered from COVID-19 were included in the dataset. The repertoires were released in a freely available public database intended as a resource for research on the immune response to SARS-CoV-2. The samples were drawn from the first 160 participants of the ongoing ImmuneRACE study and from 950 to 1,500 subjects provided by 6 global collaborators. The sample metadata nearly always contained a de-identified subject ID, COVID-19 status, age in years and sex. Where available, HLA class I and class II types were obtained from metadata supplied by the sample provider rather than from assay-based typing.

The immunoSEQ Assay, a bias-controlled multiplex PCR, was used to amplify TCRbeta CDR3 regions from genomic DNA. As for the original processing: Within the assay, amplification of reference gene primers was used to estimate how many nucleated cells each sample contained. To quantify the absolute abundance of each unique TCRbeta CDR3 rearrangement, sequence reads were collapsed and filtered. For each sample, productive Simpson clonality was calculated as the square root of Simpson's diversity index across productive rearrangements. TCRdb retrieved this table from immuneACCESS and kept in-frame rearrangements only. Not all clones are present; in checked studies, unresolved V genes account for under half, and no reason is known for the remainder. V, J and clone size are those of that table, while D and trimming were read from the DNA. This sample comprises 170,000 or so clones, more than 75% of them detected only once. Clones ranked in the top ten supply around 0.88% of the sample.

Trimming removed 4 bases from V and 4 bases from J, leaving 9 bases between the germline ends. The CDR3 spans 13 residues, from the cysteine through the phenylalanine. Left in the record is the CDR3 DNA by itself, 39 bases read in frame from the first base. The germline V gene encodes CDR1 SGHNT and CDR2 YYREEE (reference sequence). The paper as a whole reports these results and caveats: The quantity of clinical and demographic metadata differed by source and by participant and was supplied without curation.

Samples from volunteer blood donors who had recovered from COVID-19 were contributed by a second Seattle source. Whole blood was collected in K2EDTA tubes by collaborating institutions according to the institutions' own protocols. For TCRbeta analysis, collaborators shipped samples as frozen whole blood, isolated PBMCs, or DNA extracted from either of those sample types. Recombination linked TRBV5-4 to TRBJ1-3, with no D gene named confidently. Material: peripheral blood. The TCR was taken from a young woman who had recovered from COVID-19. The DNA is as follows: TGTGCCAGCAGCAACGAGGCCGGAAACACCATATATTTT. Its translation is CASSNEAGNTIYF.